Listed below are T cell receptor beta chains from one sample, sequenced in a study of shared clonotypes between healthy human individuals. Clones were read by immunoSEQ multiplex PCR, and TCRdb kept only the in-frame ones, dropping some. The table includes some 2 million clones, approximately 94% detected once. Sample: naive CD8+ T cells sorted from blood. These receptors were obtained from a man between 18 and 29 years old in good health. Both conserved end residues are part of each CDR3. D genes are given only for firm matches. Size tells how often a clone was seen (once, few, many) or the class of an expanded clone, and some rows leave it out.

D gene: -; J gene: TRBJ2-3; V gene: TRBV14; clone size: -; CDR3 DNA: TGTGCCAGCAGCCAAGCCCCCCCGGGGGCGTTCACAGATACGCAGTATTTT; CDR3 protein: CASSQAPPGAFTDTQYF
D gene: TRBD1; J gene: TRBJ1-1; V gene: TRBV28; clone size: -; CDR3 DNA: TGTGCCAGCAGGACGTTAAAGGGGGCGAACACTGAAGCTTTCTTT; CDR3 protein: CASRTLKGANTEAFF
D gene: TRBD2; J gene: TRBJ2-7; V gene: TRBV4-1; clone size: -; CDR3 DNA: TGCGCCAGCAGCCAAGGAATCGGACTAGCGATTCTCGAGCAGTACTTC; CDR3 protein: CASSQGIGLAILEQYF
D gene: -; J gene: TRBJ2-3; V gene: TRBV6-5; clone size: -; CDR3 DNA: TGTGCCAGCGGTTTGACAGGTACAGATACGCAGTATTTT; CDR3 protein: CASGLTGTDTQYF
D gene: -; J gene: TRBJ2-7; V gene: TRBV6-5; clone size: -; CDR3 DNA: TGTGCCAGCAGTCCCCTTCCGGAGGCCTACGAGCAGTACTTC; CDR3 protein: CASSPLPEAYEQYF
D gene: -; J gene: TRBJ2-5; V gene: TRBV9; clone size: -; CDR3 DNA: TGTGCCAGCAGGGGGCAGGTCGAGGAGACCCAGTACTTC; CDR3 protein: CASRGQVEETQYF
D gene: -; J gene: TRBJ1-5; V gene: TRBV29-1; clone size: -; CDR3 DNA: TGCAGCGTTTACAGGGAGGTCGGTCAGCCCCAGCATTTT; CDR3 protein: CSVYREVGQPQHF
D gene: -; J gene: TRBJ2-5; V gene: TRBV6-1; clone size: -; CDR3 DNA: TGTGCCAGCAGTGAATATAGCAGTCAAGAGACCCAGTACTTC; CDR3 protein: CASSEYSSQETQYF
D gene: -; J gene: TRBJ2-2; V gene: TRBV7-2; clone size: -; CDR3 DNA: TGTGCCAGCAGCTTTGGTCGGGGGGCCTCCACCGGGGAGCTGTTTTTT; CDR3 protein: CASSFGRGASTGELFF
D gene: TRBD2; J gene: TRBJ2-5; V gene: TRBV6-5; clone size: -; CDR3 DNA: TGTGCCAGCAGTTACTACAGCGGGGGGGAGACCCAGTACTTC; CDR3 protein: CASSYYSGGETQYF
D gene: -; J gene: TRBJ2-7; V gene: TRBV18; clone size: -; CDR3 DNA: TGTGCCAGCTCACCCGGACAGTCCTACGAGCAGTACTTC; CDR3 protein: CASSPGQSYEQYF
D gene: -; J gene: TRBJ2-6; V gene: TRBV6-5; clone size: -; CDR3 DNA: TGTGCCAGAGGGACAAATTTCTCTGGGGCCAACGTCCTGACTTTC; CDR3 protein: CARGTNFSGANVLTF
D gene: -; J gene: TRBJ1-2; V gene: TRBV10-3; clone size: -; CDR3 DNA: TGTGCCATCAGTGACCCTTGGGGGGGGCCCAGGGGAGGCTACACCTTC; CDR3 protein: CAISDPWGGPRGGYTF
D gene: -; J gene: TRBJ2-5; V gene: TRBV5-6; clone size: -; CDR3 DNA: TGTGCCAGCAGCTTTCGACTCGGCAGTGGAGAGACCCAGTACTTC; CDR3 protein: CASSFRLGSGETQYF
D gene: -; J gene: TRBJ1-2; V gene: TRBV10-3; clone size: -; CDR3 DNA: TGTGCCATCAGCGAACTGATCGGCTACACCTTC; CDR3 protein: CAISELIGYTF
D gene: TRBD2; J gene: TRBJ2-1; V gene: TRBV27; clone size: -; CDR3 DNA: TGTGCCAGCAGTTTGGGACTAGGGTGGAATGAGCAGTTCTTC; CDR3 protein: CASSLGLGWNEQFF
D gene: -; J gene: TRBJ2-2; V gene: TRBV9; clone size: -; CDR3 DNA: TGTGCCAGCAGCGCTAGGTACACCGGGGAGCTGTTTTTT; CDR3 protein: CASSARYTGELFF
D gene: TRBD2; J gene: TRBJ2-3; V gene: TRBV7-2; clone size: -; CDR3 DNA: TGTGCCAGCAGCTTAGCGTCCCAACGCAGCGGGAACACGCAGTATTTT; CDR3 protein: CASSLASQRSGNTQYF
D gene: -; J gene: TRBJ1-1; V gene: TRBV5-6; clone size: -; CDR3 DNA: TGTGCCAGCAGCCAAACGGGGGGGCTCACTGAAGCTTTCTTT; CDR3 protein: CASSQTGGLTEAFF
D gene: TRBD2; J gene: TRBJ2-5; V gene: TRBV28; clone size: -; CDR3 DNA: TGTGCCAGCAGGGCTAGCGGAAAAGAGACCCAGTACTTC; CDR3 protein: CASRASGKETQYF
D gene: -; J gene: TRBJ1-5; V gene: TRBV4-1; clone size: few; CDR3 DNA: TGCGCCAGCAGCCCGGGGCCACCATTACAGCCCCAGCATTTT; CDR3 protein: CASSPGPPLQPQHF
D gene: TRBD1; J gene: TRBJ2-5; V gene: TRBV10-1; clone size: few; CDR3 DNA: TGCGCCAGCAGTCAGTACCGGGACAGCCAAGAGACCCAGTACTTC; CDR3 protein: CASSQYRDSQETQYF
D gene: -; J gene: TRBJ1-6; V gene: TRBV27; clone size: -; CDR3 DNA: TGTGCCACCAAGGGAGGGACTGTGAATTCACCCCTCCACTTT; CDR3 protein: CATKGGTVNSPLHF